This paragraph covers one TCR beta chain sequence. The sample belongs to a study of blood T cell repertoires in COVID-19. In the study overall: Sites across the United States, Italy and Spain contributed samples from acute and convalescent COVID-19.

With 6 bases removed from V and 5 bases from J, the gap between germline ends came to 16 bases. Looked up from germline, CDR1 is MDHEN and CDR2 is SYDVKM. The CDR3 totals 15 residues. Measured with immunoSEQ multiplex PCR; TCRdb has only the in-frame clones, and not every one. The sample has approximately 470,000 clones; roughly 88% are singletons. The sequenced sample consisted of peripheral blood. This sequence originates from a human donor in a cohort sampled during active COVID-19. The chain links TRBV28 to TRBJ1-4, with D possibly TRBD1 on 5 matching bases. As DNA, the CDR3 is TGTGCCAGCAGCGGACCCGGGGGGAGCAATGAAAAACTGTTTTTT. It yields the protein CASSGPGGSNEKLFF.